These 21 T cell receptor beta chains originate from one sample sequenced in a study of shared clonotypes between healthy human individuals. Method: immunoSEQ multiplex PCR; TCRdb's copy keeps in-frame clones and lacks some. Here the sample spans a few million clones, approximately 90% being singletons. The sequencing input was naive CD4+ T cells sorted from blood. Specified subset: CD45RA+ positively selected. The receptors originated from a young man in good health.

This sequence joins TRBV2 and TRBJ1-3, with a tentative D call TRBD1 (5 bases). V dropped 1 base and J dropped 0 bases, with 10 bases sitting between them. Germline V CDR1 and CDR2: SNHLY, FYNNEI. The CDR3 is 16 amino acids. Here the CDR3 DNA reads TGTGCCAGCAGTGAAGAGGGACGGGTCTCTGGAAACACCATATATTTT. Translating it yields CASSEEGRVSGNTIYF.

This chain joins TRBV5-3 and TRBJ2-1; no firm D call. TRBV5-3 is filed as an ORF, its function uncertain. The CDR3 length is 18 residues. V lost 6 bases and J lost 9, with 31 bases in between. Here the CDR3 reads CARKGSLDFGSAGGEQFF. The DNA of the CDR3 is TGTGCCAGAAAAGGCTCTCTTGATTTCGGCAGCGCTGGCGGTGAGCAGTTCTTC.

V is TRBV2 and J is TRBJ2-4; the D is unclear. V lost 8 bases and J 0 bases, leaving 14 bases between the germline ends. Germline CDR1 and CDR2: SNHLY and FYNNEI. The CDR3 consists of 15 residues. The CDR3, as DNA: TGTGCCAGCGCGTTCGACACACTAGCCAAAAACATTCAGTACTTC. It translates to CASAFDTLAKNIQYF.

A note on this clone: This CDR3 is also generated by other DNA sequences in the sample. The rearrangement uses TRBV6-5 and TRBJ1-5; D not resolved. Germline V gives CDR1 MNHEY, CDR2 SVGAGI. The V end was cut by 0 bases, the J end by 7 bases, with 10 bases between. This CDR3 has 14 amino acids. The CDR3 here is CASSYSSGNQPQHF. CDR3 coding DNA: TGTGCCAGCAGTTACTCATCGGGAAACCAGCCCCAGCATTTT.

The J gene is TRBJ1-1, the V gene TRBV15; 10 bases are shared with TRBD1. The V gene end was trimmed by 6 bases and the J gene end by 4 bases; junction bases not matched to a gene: 5. In germline, CDR1 is LNHNV, CDR2 YYDKDF (reference sequence). This CDR3 spans 14 amino acids. The DNA of the CDR3 is TGTGCCACCAGGACAGGGGGCGTTGTCACTGAAGCTTTCTTT. This sequence encodes CATRTGGVVTEAFF.

The genes are TRBV2 and TRBJ2-4, with 9 bases matching TRBD1. Losses at the gene ends were 5 bases for V and 1 base for J; bases not matched to a gene: 3. CDR3 length: 15 amino acids. CDR1 and CDR2 (germline): SNHLY, FYNNEI. CDR3 bases: TGTGCCAGCAGTTACAGGGGGCTGGCCAAAAACATTCAGTACTTC. Its protein is CASSYRGLAKNIQYF.

The chain recombines TRBV6-5 with TRBJ2-3; D is perhaps TRBD2 (6 bases). V was trimmed by 6 bases and J by 3 bases, leaving 10 bases between them. The CDR3 totals 13 residues. Germline loops: CDR1 MNHEY, CDR2 SVGAGI. This chain's CDR3 is CASRRLVTDTQYF. The DNA for the CDR3 is TGTGCCAGCAGAAGACTAGTTACAGATACGCAGTATTTT.

V and J are TRBV7-8 and TRBJ1-6, with D unclear. CDR1 is SGHVS, CDR2 FQNEAQ, per germline. The CDR3 runs 14 residues. Trimming removed 5 bases from V and 3 bases from J, with 8 bases in between. This CDR3 is CASSTRGYNSPLHF. As DNA, the CDR3 is TGTGCCAGCAGCACCCGGGGCTATAATTCACCCCTCCACTTT.

This clone has a handful of counts. The J gene is TRBJ1-3, the V gene TRBV7-9; D is uncertain. The CDR3 covers 14 residues. Germline V CDR1 and CDR2: SEHNR, FQNEAQ (reference sequence). Trimming stripped 4 bases from V and 8 bases from J, with 15 bases between. The DNA for the CDR3 is TGTGCCAGCAGCTGGCTGGAGCAGGCGGACACCATATATTTT. This encodes CASSWLEQADTIYF.

This chain uses TRBV6-6 with TRBJ1-5; 10 bases line up with TRBD1. This CDR3 is 14 amino acids long. The V segment lost 6 bases and the J segment 6 bases; nucleotides outside the gene matches: 5. Germline-derived CDR1 and CDR2 are MNHNY and SVGAGI (reference sequence). CDR3 protein: CASSTGTGVQPQHF. CDR3 coding DNA: TGTGCCAGCAGCACCGGGACAGGGGTTCAGCCCCAGCATTTT.

The rearrangement links TRBV18 to TRBJ1-2; TRBD1 might be the D (6 bases). V was pared by 1 base and J by 1 base, with 13 bases between. The CDR3 totals 16 residues. Looked up from germline, CDR1 is KGHSH and CDR2 is LQKENI. CDR3 nucleotides: TGTGCCAGCTCACCACTGGGCAGGGGTTATAACTATGGCTACACCTTC. Translating it yields CASSPLGRGYNYGYTF.

The gene calls are TRBV30 and TRBJ1-4; possible D gene TRBD1, 5 bases. There are 14 residues in the CDR3. Germline lookup yields CDR1 GTSNPN and CDR2 SVGIG (reference sequence). The germline V and J ends were trimmed by 0 bases and 7 bases, with 12 bases remaining between them. The CDR3 loop reads CAWSVRGAREKLFF. CDR3 nucleotides: TGTGCCTGGAGTGTACGTGGGGCGCGTGAAAAACTGTTTTTT. The entire variable domain, with the rest obtained from reference TRBV30 and TRBJ1-4, is as follows: SQTIHQWPATLVQPVGSPLSLECTVEGTSNPNLYWYRQAAGRGLQLLFYSVGIGQISSEVPQNLSASRPQDRQFILSSKKLLLSDSGFYLCAWSVRGAREKLFFGSGTQLSVL.

The rearrangement joins TRBV12-5 to TRBJ2-3; 12 bases align to TRBD2. From germline, CDR1 is LGHNT and CDR2 FRNRAP. The trim removed 1 base at V and 4 bases at J, leaving 6 bases unmatched. The CDR3 sequence is 17 residues long. CDR3 in amino acids: CASGLASTSGRSDTQYF. The DNA of the CDR3 is TGTGCTAGTGGTTTGGCCTCGACTAGCGGGAGATCAGATACGCAGTATTTT.

The rearrangement joins TRBV6-6 to TRBJ1-1; 9 bases map to TRBD1. The CDR3 runs to 16 residues. Per the germline V gene, CDR1 is MNHNY and CDR2 is SVGAGI (reference sequence). V was clipped by 6 bases and J by 0 bases; unmatched bases: 8. The CDR3 coding sequence is TGTGCCAGCAGCCTGCCGGGACAGGGACTGAACACTGAAGCTTTCTTT. Translating it yields CASSLPGQGLNTEAFF.

A few counts support this clone. The rearrangement joins TRBV28 to TRBJ1-1, with D unclear. Per the germline V gene, CDR1 is MDHEN and CDR2 is SYDVKM. The CDR3 consists of 16 residues. Trimming took 8 bases from V and 1 from J, leaving 20 bases between them. The CDR3 spells CASLEQKVAWNTEAFF. CDR3 DNA: TGTGCCAGCTTAGAACAGAAGGTCGCGTGGAACACTGAAGCTTTCTTT.

This clone was detected only once. V and J are TRBV4-1 and TRBJ1-6; no reliable D call. The CDR3 contains 15 residues. Deletions cut 0 bases from V and 8 bases from J, with 11 bases between. Per germline, CDR1 MGHRA and CDR2 YSYEKL. DNA of the CDR3: TGCGCCAGCAGCCAAGATGGAGGGTCGTATTCACCCCTCCACTTT. Translating it yields CASSQDGGSYSPLHF.

The V gene is TRBV6-1, the J gene TRBJ1-2; 7 nucleotides align to TRBD1. V shed 1 base and J 2 bases; nucleotides not matched to a gene: 10. This CDR3 contains 17 residues. Looked up from germline, CDR1 is MNHNS and CDR2 is SASEGT. CDR3 in amino acids: CASSEEGATLGNYGYTF. Here the CDR3 DNA reads TGTGCCAGCAGTGAAGAGGGGGCTACACTGGGAAACTATGGCTACACCTTC.

V gene TRBV5-6 combines with J gene TRBJ1-2; 8 nucleotides line up with TRBD1. V was pared by 0 bases and J by 2 bases, with 3 bases of the junction left unmatched. Germline V gene data show CDR1 as SGHDT and CDR2 as YYEEEE. The CDR3 has 15 residues. This CDR3 is CASSLAGQENYGYTF. The CDR3 region has the DNA TGTGCCAGCAGCTTGGCGGGACAGGAAAACTATGGCTACACCTTC.

V is TRBV2 and J is TRBJ1-5; D uncertain. The CDR3 runs 13 residues. CDR1 SNHLY and CDR2 FYNNEI come from the germline V gene. V was shortened by 5 bases and J by 7 bases, with 12 bases between the two germline ends. This CDR3 is CASSKTSAQPQHF. CDR3 sequence (DNA): TGTGCCAGCAGTAAAACGAGCGCCCAGCCCCAGCATTTT.

The chain carries TRBV6-6 and TRBJ2-3; a possible D gene is TRBD1 (6 bases). Looked up from germline, CDR1 is MNHNY and CDR2 is SVGAGI (reference sequence). V shed 10 bases and J shed 2 bases, with 13 bases lying between them. The CDR3 runs to 13 residues. The CDR3 sequence: CATLDRPTDTQYF. For the CDR3, the DNA is TGTGCCACCTTGGACAGACCCACAGATACGCAGTATTTT.

The CDR3 bases are TGTGCCAGCAGCCTTGGACAGTCGCCACTTAGTTCCGGGGAGCTGTTTTTT. Translating gives CASSLGQSPLSSGELFF. This chain connects TRBV7-9 to TRBJ2-2; D possibly corresponds to TRBD1 (6 bases). CDR3 length: 17 amino acids. V lost 5 bases and J lost 6, with 22 bases in between. Germline assignment: CDR1 SEHNR and CDR2 FQNEAQ (reference sequence).